This section outlines one TCR beta chain sequence together with its context. Its antigen is unidentified. During its preparation, the TCRbeta library received unique molecular identifiers. TCRdb analysed the PCR reads with MiXCR anew, one entry per CDR3 protein. The sample has 400,000 to 550,000 distinct CDR3 sequences, over 9.5% seen once; the top ten hold around 2.2%. This record belongs to a study of T-cell reconstitution after alpha-beta-depleted transplantation in children. Whole-study results and caveats: Recipient T cells and thymic progenitors that survived gave rise to the high TCRbeta diversity observed at day 60 in some patients. Reportedly, alpha-beta T cells present about two months post-transplant originated from several hundred expanded clones of graft origin. T-cell numbers and diversity, one year after transplant, stemmed largely from T cells that were newly produced.

Per germline, CDR1 MNHEY and CDR2 SMNVEV (reference sequence). The CDR3 has 14 amino acids. Trimming removed 5 bases from V and 7 bases from J; junction bases left unmatched: 7. This specimen was PBMCs, taken before TCRalphabeta/CD19-depleted stem cell transplant. The chain joins TRBV27 to TRBJ2-7; 11 nucleotides agree with TRBD2. The sequence was collected from a child younger than 10 with inherited bone marrow failure, due to receive a stem cell transplant. The CDR3 sequence is CASSVAGGPKEQYF. As DNA, the CDR3 is TGTGCCAGCAGTGTAGCGGGAGGGCCGAAAGAGCAGTACTTC.